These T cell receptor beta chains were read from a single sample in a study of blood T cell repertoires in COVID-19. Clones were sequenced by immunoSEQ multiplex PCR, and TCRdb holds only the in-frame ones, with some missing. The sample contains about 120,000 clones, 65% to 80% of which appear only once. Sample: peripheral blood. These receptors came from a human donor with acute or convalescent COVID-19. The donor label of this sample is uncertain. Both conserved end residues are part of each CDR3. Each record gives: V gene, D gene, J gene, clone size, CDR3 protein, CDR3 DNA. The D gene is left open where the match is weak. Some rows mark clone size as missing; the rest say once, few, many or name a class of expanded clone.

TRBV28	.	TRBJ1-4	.	CASRPGGALRKLFF	TGTGCCAGCAGACCGGGCGGGGCCTTAAGGAAACTGTTTTTT
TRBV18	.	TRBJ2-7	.	CASSPPGRTYEQYF	TGTGCCAGCTCACCACCGGGCCGAACCTACGAGCAGTACTTC
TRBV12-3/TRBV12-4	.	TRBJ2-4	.	CASTLDRNIQYF	TGTGCCAGCACCCTCGACAGAAACATTCAGTACTTC
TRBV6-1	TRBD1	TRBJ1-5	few	CASSETGGAGQPQHF	TGTGCCAGCAGTGAAACAGGGGGCGCCGGTCAGCCCCAGCATTTT
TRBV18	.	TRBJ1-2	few	CASSPPGAGKGTF	TGTGCCAGCTCACCACCTGGGGCAGGGAAGGGGACCTTC
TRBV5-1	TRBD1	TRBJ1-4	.	CASSPDRAREKLFF	TGCGCCAGCAGCCCGGACAGGGCTCGCGAAAAACTGTTTTTT
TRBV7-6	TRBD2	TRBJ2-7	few	CASSPGLAGGEQYF	TGTGCCAGCAGCCCGGGACTAGCGGGGGGCGAGCAGTACTTC
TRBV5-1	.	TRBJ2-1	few	CASSLVPNNEQFF	TGCGCCAGCAGCTTGGTTCCAAACAATGAGCAGTTCTTC
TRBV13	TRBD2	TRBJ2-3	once	CASSLTSRLAGRTDTQYF	TGTGCCAGCAGCTTAACCTCTAGACTAGCGGGGAGGACAGATACGCAGTATTTT
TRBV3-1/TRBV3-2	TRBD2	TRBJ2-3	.	CASSKLAGGPEDTQYF	TGTGCCAGCAGCAAACTAGCGGGGGGGCCTGAAGATACGCAGTATTTT
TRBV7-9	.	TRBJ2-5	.	CASSFERPMGETQYF	TGTGCCAGCAGCTTCGAGCGGCCTATGGGGGAGACCCAGTACTTC
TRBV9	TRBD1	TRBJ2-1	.	CASSVGQGVNNEQFF	TGTGCCAGCAGCGTAGGACAGGGGGTAAACAATGAGCAGTTCTTC
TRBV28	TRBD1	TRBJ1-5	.	CASTPGGISNQPQHF	TGTGCCAGCACCCCAGGGGGGATAAGCAATCAGCCCCAGCATTTT
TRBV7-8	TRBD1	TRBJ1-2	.	CASSLSGQGAYGYTF	TGTGCCAGCAGCTTATCGGGACAGGGCGCCTATGGCTACACCTTC
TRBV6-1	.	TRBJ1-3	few	CASSDRQNTIYF	TGTGCCAGCAGTGACCGCCAGAACACCATATATTTT
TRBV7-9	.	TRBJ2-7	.	CASSLDPDEQYF	TGTGCCAGCAGCTTAGATCCAGACGAGCAGTACTTC
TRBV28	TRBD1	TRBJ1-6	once	CASSILTGGAGNSPLHF	TGTGCCAGCAGTATACTCACAGGGGGCGCGGGTAATTCACCCCTCCACTTT
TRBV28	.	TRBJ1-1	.	CASSPGTPMNTEAFF	TGTGCCAGCAGCCCAGGGACACCAATGAACACTGAAGCTTTCTTT
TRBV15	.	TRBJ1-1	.	CATSRGGGSAAFF	TGTGCCACCAGCAGAGGCGGTGGTTCTGCGGCTTTCTTT
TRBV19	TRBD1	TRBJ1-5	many	CASSMGQLSVNQPQHF	TGTGCCAGTAGTATGGGACAGCTGAGTGTCAATCAGCCCCAGCATTTT
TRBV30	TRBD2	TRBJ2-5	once	CAWSLGLAGARVRETQYF	TGTGCCTGGAGCCTGGGGCTAGCGGGGGCCCGAGTTAGAGAGACCCAGTACTTC
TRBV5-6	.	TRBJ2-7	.	CASSLGGRGAYEQYF	TGTGCCAGCAGCTTGGGTGGCAGGGGCGCCTACGAGCAGTACTTC